Each of the 14 T cell receptor beta chains below was sequenced from the same sample in a study of T cell clonotyping in hematopoietic cell transplantation. Assay: immunoSEQ multiplex PCR; the TCRdb copy retains only in-frame clones and omits some. The repertoire consists of roughly 6,000 clones, with approximately 91% occurring once and the leading ten covering around 8.1%. The source material was peripheral blood mononuclear cells, sampled 100 days after allogeneic stem cell transplant. These TCRs come from a male patient in his 40s who had an allogeneic stem cell transplant from an unrelated donor, so the T cells may come from the graft donor. Some clones in this sample may be carry-over from other donors' samples.

The chain joins TRBV28 to TRBJ2-2, with TRBD2 matching 7 bases. CDR3 size: 15 residues. J gave up 1 base and V 5 bases, and 4 bases lay outside the gene matches. The germline gives CDR1 MDHEN, CDR2 SYDVKM. The CDR3 reads CASSRGGKNTGELFF. The CDR3, as DNA: TGTGCCAGCAGTCGCGGGGGAAAGAACACCGGGGAGCTGTTTTTT.

This clone has a single count. The chain has TRBV28 and TRBJ2-7; D tentatively fits TRBD1 or TRBD2 (5 bases each). Germline V lookup: CDR1 MDHEN, CDR2 SYDVKM. Trimming removed 2 bases from V and 1 base from J, with 18 bases in between. This CDR3 comprises 17 residues. CDR3: CASSLRGPRGVSYEQYF. CDR3 sequence (DNA): TGTGCCAGCAGTTTAAGGGGTCCCCGAGGGGTTTCCTACGAGCAGTACTTC.

This clone was detected a few times. The chain combines TRBV5-1 with TRBJ1-2, with D possibly being TRBD1 (6 bases). Germline loops: CDR1 SGHRS, CDR2 YFSETQ. The CDR3 spans 12 residues. The V gene lost 1 base and the J gene lost 8 bases, with 9 bases spanning the gap. DNA for the CDR3: TGCGCCAGCAGCTTGCCAGGGGACGGCTACACCTTC. This codes for CASSLPGDGYTF.

The chain has TRBV4-3 and TRBJ2-3, with 11 bases lining up with TRBD2. Germline V gives CDR1 LGHNA, CDR2 YSLEER. The J segment lost 1 base and the V segment lost 0 bases, leaving 9 bases of the junction unmatched. CDR3 length: 19 amino acids. The CDR3 coding sequence is TGCGCCAGCAGCCAAGATCGGGCTAGCGGGGGGCATGGCACAGATACGCAGTATTTT. The encoded protein is CASSQDRASGGHGTDTQYF.

The chain recombines TRBV7-6 with TRBJ1-2; D gene uncertain. Trimming left V 1 base short and J 7 bases short, with 10 bases between. The CDR3 length is 13 residues. CDR1 SGHVS and CDR2 FNYEAQ come from the germline V gene. The CDR3: CASSLESRGGYTF. CDR3 coding DNA: TGTGCCAGCAGCTTAGAGTCTCGGGGTGGCTACACCTTC.

The chain employs TRBV6-5 and TRBJ2-3; 9 bases fit TRBD2. Germline trimming cut 4 bases from V and 4 bases from J; bases unmatched to any gene: 9. The germline V gene encodes CDR1 MNHEY and CDR2 SVGAGI. This CDR3 has 16 amino acids. The DNA for the CDR3 is TGTGCCAGCAGTTCCTTCCATAGCGGGGGATCAGATACGCAGTATTTT. It translates to CASSSFHSGGSDTQYF.

The chain carries TRBV28 and TRBJ1-6; 8 bases line up with TRBD1. Germline V gene lookup returns CDR1 MDHEN and CDR2 SYDVKM. The CDR3 loop spans 17 amino acids. Trimming cost V 6 bases and J 0 bases; bases outside gene matches: 7. The CDR3 here is CASRSWTGTSYNSPLHF. CDR3 sequence (DNA): TGTGCCAGCAGAAGTTGGACAGGGACCTCCTATAATTCACCCCTCCACTTT.

The genes are TRBV28 and TRBJ2-3, with no clear D. The V end lost 7 bases, the J end lost 0 bases, and 14 bases lay between the germline ends. The length of the CDR3 is 15 residues. Germline values: CDR1 MDHEN, CDR2 SYDVKM. DNA for the CDR3: TGTGCCAGCAATCGAGGCATAGCTAGCACAGATACGCAGTATTTT. Protein sequence: CASNRGIASTDTQYF.

This clone was seen more than once but under ten times. This chain joins TRBV5-4 and TRBJ2-2, with no clear D. The CDR3 has 13 residues. The germline gives CDR1 SGHNT, CDR2 YYREEE (reference sequence). V lost 0 bases, J lost 4 bases, and 4 bases lay in between. The CDR3 reads CASSLDATGELFF. CDR3 DNA: TGTGCCAGCAGCTTGGACGCCACCGGGGAGCTGTTTTTT.

This clone was found a few times. The V call is TRBV6-4, the J call TRBJ2-4; TRBD2 aligns across 7 bases. The ends lost 2 bases at V and 6 bases at J; junction bases unmatched: 4. Per the germline V gene, CDR1 is MRHNA and CDR2 is SNTAGT. The CDR3 runs to 14 residues. CDR3 protein: CASSDGGVRNIQYF. In DNA form, the CDR3 reads TGTGCCAGCAGTGACGGGGGGGTACGAAACATTCAGTACTTC.

The chain links TRBV29-1 to TRBJ2-7; D is unresolved. The CDR3 length is 11 residues. V was pared by 5 bases and J by 1 base, with 6 bases between. From germline, CDR1 is SQVTM and CDR2 ANQGSEA. Here the CDR3 DNA reads TGCAGCGTTAAGGGTTCCTACGAGCAGTACTTC. Residues: CSVKGSYEQYF.

The chain recombines TRBV6-5 with TRBJ1-2; 8 nucleotides agree with TRBD1. The CDR3 totals 15 residues. CDR1 MNHEY and CDR2 SVGAGI come from the germline V gene. J gave up 4 bases and V 2 bases, and 6 bases lay outside the gene matches. The CDR3 spells CASSYQGAQSYGYTF. The DNA for the CDR3 is TGTGCCAGCAGTTACCAGGGGGCGCAGAGCTATGGCTACACCTTC.

The chain joins TRBV4-1 to TRBJ1-5, with a weak D call TRBD1 (5 bases). V was trimmed by 4 bases and J by 7 bases, leaving 14 bases between them. The germline V gene has CDR1 MGHRA and CDR2 YSYEKL. The CDR3 consists of 14 residues. This chain's CDR3 is CASSPGTLGQPQHF. In DNA form, the CDR3 reads TGCGCCAGCAGCCCCGGGACGCTGGGGCAGCCCCAGCATTTT.

The CDR3: CASSVGQGLIAKNIQYF. The CDR3 nucleotides read TGTGCCAGCAGTGTAGGACAGGGACTCATAGCCAAAAACATTCAGTACTTC. This chain joins TRBV25-1 and TRBJ2-4, with 8 bases aligning to TRBD1. The CDR3 is made up of 17 amino acids. CDR1 is MGHDK and CDR2 is SYGVNS in the germline V gene. With V trimmed by 4 bases and J by 0 bases, 8 bases remained unmatched. The whole variable domain, filled in from reference TRBV25-1 and TRBJ2-4, reads EADIYQTPRYLVIGTGKKITLECSQTMGHDKMYWYQQDPGMELHLIHYSYGVNSTEKGDLSSESTVSRIRTEHFPLTLESARPSHTSQYLCASSVGQGLIAKNIQYFGAGTRLSVL.